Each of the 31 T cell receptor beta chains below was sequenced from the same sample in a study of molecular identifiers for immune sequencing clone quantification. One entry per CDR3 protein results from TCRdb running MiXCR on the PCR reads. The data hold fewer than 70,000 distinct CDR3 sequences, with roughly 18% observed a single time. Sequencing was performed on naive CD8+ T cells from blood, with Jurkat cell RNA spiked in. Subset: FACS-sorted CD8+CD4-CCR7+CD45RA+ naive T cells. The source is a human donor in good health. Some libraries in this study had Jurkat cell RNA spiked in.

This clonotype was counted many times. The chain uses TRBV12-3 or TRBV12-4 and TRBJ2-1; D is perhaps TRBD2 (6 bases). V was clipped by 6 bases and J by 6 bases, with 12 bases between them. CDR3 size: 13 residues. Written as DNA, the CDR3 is TGTGCCAGCAGAGATAATAGCGGCAATGAGCAGTTCTTC. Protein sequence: CASRDNSGNEQFF.

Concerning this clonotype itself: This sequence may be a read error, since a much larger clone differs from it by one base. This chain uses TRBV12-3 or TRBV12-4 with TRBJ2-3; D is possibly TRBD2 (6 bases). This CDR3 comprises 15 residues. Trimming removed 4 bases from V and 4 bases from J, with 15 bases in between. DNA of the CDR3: TGTGCCAGCAGTTGGGAGGACGAGGGCGCAGATACGCAGTATTTT. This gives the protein CASSWEDEGADTQYF.

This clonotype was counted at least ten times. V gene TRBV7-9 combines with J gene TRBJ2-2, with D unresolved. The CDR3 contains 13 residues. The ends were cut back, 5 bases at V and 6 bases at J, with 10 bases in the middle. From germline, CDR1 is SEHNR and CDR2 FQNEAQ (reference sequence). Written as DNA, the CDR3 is TGTGCCAGCAGCCTCGCCTTGCCCGGGGAGCTGTTTTTT. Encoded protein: CASSLALPGELFF.

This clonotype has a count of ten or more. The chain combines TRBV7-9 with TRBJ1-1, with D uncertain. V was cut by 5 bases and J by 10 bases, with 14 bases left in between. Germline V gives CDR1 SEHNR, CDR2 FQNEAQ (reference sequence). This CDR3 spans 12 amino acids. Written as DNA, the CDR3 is TGTGCCAGCAGCCACATTGACGTCGGAGCTTTCTTT. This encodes CASSHIDVGAFF.

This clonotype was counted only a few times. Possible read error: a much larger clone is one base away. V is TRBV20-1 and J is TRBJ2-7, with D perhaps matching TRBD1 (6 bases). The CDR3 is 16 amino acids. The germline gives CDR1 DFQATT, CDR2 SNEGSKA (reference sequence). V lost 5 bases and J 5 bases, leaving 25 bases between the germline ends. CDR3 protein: CSAQRLHRDTLHEQYF. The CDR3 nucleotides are TGCAGTGCTCAGAGACTACACCGGGACACCTTACACGAGCAGTACTTC.

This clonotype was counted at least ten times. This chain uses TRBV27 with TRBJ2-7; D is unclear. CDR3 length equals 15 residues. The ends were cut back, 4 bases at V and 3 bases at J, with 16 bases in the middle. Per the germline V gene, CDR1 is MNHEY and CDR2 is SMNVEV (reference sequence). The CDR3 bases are TGTGCCAGCAGTTCCTCCGGGCCCAACATCTACGAGCAGTACTTC. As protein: CASSSSGPNIYEQYF.

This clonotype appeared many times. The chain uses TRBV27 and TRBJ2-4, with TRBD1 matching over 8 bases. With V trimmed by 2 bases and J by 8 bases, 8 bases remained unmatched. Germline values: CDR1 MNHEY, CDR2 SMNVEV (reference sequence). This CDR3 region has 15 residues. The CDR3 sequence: CASSLVQGALDIQYF. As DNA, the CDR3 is TGTGCCAGCAGTTTAGTGCAGGGGGCGCTTGACATTCAGTACTTC.

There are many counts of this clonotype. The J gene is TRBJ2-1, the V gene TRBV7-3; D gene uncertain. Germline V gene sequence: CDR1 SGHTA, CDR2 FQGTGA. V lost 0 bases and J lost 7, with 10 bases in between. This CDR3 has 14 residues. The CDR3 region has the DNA TGTGCCAGCAGCTTAACGGGCACTCGGAATGAGCAGTTCTTC. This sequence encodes CASSLTGTRNEQFF. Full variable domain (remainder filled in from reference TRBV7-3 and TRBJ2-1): GAGVSQTPSNKVTEKGKYVELRCDPISGHTALYWYRQSLGQGPEFLIYFQGTGAADDSGLPNDRFFAVRPEGSVSTLKIQRTERGDSAVYLCASSLTGTRNEQFFGPGTRLTVL.

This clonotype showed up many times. The CDR3 DNA follows: TGTGCCACTGGGACTACAGGTCGCAATCAGCCCCAGCATTTT. It translates to CATGTTGRNQPQHF. The chain employs TRBV6-5 and TRBJ1-5; TRBD1 is a possible D gene (5 bases). The length of the CDR3 is 14 residues. In germline, CDR1 is MNHEY, CDR2 SVGAGI. The V gene lost 10 bases and the J gene lost 2 bases, with 15 bases spanning the gap.

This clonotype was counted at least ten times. CDR3 region: CSARVLAESYEQYF. The CDR3 DNA reads as TGCAGTGCTAGAGTACTAGCGGAATCCTACGAGCAGTACTTC. J is TRBJ2-7 and V is TRBV20-1; 8 nucleotides line up with TRBD2. Germline trimming cut 1 base from V and 1 base from J; bases unmatched to any gene: 3. Germline CDR1 is DFQATT and CDR2 is SNEGSKA (reference sequence). The CDR3 covers 14 residues.

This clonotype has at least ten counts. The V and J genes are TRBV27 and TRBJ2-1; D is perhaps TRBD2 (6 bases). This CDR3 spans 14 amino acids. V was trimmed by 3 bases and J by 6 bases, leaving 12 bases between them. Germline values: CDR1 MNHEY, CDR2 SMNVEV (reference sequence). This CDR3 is CASSLSTGVNEQFF. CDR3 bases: TGTGCCAGCAGTTTGTCGACGGGAGTCAATGAGCAGTTCTTC.

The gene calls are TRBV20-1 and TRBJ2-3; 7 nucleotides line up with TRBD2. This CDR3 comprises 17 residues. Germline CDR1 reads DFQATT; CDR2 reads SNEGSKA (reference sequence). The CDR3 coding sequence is TGCAATACTAGTCGGGGGTTGGAGCGGGAAGGCACAGATACGCAGTATTTT. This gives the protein CNTSRGLEREGTDTQYF.

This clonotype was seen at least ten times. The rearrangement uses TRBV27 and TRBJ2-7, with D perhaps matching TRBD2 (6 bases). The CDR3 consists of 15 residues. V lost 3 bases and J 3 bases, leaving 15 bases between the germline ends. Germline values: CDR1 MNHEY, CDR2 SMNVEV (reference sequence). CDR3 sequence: CASSLTAGPIYEQYF. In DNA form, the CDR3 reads TGTGCCAGCAGTTTGACTGCGGGACCGATCTACGAGCAGTACTTC.

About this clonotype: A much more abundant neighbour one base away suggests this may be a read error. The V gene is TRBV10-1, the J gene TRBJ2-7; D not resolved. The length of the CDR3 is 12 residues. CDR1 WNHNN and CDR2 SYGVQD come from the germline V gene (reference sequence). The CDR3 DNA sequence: TGCGCCAGCAGTGAGACTACCTACGGGCAGTACTTC. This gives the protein CASSETTYGQYF.

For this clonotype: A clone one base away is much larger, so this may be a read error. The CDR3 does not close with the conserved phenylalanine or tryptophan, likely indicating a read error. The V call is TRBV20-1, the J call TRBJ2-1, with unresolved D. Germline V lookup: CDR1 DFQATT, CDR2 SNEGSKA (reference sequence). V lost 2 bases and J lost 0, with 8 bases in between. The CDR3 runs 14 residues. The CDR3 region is CSARLGFSYNEQFS. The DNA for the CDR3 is TGCAGTGCTAGATTGGGATTCTCCTACAATGAGCAGTTCTCC.

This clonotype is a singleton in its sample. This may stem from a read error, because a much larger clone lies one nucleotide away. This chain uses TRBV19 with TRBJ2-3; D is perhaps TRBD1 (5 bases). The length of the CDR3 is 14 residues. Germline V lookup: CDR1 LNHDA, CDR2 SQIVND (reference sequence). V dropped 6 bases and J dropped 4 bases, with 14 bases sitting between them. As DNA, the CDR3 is TGTGCCAGTAGCCGGATAGGGGTGGCAGATACGCAGTATTTT. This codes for CASSRIGVADTQYF.

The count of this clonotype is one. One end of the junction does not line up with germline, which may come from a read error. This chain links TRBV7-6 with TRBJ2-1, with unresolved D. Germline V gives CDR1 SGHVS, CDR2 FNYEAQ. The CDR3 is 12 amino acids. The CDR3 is CASSLVLNEQSF. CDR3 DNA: TGTGCCAGCAGCTTAGTTCTCAATGAGCAGTCCTTC.

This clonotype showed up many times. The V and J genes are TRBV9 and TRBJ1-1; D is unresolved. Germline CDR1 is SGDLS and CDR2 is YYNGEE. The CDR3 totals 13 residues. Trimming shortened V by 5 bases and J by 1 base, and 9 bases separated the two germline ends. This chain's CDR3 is CASSLGQNTEAFF. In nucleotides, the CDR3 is TGTGCCAGCAGTCTTGGTCAGAACACTGAAGCTTTCTTT.

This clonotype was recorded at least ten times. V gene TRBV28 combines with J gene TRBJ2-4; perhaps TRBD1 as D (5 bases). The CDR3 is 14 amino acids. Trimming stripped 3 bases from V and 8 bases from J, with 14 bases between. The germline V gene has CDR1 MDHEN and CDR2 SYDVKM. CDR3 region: CASSFRVGPDIQYF. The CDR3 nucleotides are TGTGCCAGCAGTTTCCGCGTGGGGCCGGACATTCAGTACTTC.

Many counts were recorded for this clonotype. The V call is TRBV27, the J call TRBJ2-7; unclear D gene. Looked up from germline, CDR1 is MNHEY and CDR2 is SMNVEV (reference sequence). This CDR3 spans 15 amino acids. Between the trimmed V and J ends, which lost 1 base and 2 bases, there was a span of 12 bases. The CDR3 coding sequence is TGTGCCAGCAGTTTATTCGGCGGACCTACCTACGAGCAGTACTTC. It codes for CASSLFGGPTYEQYF.

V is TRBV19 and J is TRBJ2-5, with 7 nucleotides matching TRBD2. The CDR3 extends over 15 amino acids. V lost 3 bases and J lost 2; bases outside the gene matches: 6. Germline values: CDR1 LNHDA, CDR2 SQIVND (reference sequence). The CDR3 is CASSIFGLEQETQYF. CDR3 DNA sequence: TGTGCCAGTAGTATCTTTGGACTAGAACAAGAGACCCAGTACTTC.

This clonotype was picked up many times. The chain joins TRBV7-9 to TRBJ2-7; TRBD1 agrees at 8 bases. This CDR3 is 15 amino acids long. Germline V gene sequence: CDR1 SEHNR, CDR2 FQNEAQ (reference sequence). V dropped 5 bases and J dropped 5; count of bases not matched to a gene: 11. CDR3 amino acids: CASSTPSGGFHEQYF. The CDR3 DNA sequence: TGTGCCAGCAGCACACCCTCAGGGGGCTTCCACGAGCAGTACTTC.

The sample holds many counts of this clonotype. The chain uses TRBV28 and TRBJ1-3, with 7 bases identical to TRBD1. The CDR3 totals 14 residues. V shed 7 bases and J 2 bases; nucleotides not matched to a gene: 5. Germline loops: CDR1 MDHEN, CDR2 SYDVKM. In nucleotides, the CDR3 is TGTGCCAGCAACAAACAGGGGCCTGGAAACACCATATATTTT. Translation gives CASNKQGPGNTIYF. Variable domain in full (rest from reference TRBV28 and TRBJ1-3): DVKVTQSSRYLVKRTGEKVFLECVQDMDHENMFWYRQDPGLGLRLIYFSYDVKMKEKGDIPEGYSVSREKKERFSLILESASTNQTSMYLCASNKQGPGNTIYFGEGSWLTVV.

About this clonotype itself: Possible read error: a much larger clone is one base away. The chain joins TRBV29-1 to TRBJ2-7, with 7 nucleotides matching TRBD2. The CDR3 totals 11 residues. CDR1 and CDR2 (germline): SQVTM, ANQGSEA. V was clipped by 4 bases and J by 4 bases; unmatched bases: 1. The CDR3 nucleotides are TGCAGCGTTGCGGGGGGATACGAGCAGTACTTC. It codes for CSVAGGYEQYF.

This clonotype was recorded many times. Here the CDR3 reads CASSVWMGDRELFF. The DNA for the CDR3 is TGTGCCAGCAGCGTATGGATGGGGGACCGGGAGCTGTTTTTT. The chain employs TRBV9 and TRBJ2-2; tentatively, D is TRBD1 or TRBD2 (5 bases each). The CDR3 has 14 residues. Trimming pared 1 base from V and 9 bases from J, leaving 13 bases between. From germline, CDR1 is SGDLS and CDR2 YYNGEE. Variable domain in full (rest from reference TRBV9 and TRBJ2-2): DSGVTQTPKHLITATGQRVTLRCSPRSGDLSVYWYQQSLDQGLQFLIQYYNGEERAKGNILERFSAQQFPDLHSELNLSSLELGDSALYFCASSVWMGDRELFFGEGSRLTVL.

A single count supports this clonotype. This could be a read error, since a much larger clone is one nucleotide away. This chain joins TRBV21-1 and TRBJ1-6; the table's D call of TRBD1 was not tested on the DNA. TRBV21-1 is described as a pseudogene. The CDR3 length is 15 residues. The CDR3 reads CANSKTPGQNSPLHF. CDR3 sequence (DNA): TGTGCCAACAGCAAGACCCCGGGACAGAATTCACCCCTCCACTTT.

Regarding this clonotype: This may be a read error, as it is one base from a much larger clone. The CDR3 protein is CAGSLGQIDYGYTF. DNA for the CDR3: TGTGCCGGCAGCTTAGGGCAGATTGACTATGGCTACACCTTC. This chain uses TRBV7-2 with TRBJ1-2; D ambiguous. The V gene's germline CDR1 is SGHTA and CDR2 FQGNSA. The CDR3 is 14 residues long.

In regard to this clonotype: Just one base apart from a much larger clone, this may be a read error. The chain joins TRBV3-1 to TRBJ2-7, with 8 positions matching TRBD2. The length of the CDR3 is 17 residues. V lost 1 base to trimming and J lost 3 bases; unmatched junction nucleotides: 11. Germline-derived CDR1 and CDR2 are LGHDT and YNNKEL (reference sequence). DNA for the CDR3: TGTGCCAGCAGCCAAGGACTAGCGAGAGAGAAGAGCTACGAGCAGTACTTC. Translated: CASSQGLAREKSYEQYF.

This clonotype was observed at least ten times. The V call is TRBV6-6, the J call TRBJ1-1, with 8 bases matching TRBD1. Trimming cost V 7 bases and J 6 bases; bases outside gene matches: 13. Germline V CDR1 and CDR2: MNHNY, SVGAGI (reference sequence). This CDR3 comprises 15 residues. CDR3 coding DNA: TGTGCCAGCACGTCAGAAGGGACAGGACTGCCTGAAGCTTTCTTT. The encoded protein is CASTSEGTGLPEAFF.

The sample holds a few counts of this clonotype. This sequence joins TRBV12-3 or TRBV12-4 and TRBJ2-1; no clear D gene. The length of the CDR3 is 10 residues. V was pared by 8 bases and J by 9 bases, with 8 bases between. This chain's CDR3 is CASGWGEQFF. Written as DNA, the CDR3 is TGTGCCAGCGGTTGGGGTGAGCAGTTCTTC.

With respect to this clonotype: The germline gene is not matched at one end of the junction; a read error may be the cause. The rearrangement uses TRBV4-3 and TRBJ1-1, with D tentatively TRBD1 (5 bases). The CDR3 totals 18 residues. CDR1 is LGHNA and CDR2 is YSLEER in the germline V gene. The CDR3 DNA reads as TGCGCCAGCAGCCAAGAAGAGGTAGGGGTAACGGTGAACACTGGAGCTTTCTTT. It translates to CASSQEEVGVTVNTGAFF.